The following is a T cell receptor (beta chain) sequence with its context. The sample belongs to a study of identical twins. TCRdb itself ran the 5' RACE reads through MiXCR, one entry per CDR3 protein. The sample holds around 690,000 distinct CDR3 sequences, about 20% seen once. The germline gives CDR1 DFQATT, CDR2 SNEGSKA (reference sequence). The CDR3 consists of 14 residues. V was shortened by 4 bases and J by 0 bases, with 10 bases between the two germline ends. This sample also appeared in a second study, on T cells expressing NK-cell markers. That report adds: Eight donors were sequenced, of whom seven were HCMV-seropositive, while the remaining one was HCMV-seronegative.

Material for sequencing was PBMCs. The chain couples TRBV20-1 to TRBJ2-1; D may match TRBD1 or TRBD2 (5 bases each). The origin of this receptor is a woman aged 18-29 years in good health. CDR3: CSAIMGTSYNEQFF. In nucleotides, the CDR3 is TGCAGTGCTATAATGGGGACCTCCTACAATGAGCAGTTCTTC.